A selection of T cell receptor beta chains follows, all from one sample in a study of sequential checkpoint blockade in melanoma. Only in-frame clones appear in the TCRdb table, and some are missing; sequencing was by immunoSEQ multiplex PCR. The data show fewer than 2,000 clones, roughly 24% seen once. This specimen was tumor tissue (inferred from file names), taken from a patient given nivolumab and ipilimumab in sequence. These receptors all come from a human donor with melanoma. Both conserved end residues are part of each CDR3. The D gene is left open where the match is weak. Clone size, where shown, is once, few, many, or a class for clones that have expanded.

.,TRBJ2-5,TRBD2,TRBV6-8,CASTTKGGPGETQYF,TGTGCCAGCACCACGAAGGGAGGGCCGGGGGAGACCCAGTACTTC
medium-sized,TRBJ2-1,.,TRBV7-5,CASSPGLAATFYNEQFF,TGTGCCAGCAGCCCAGGACTAGCGGCGACATTCTACAATGAGCAGTTCTTC
medium-sized,TRBJ2-2,TRBD2,TRBV11-3,CASSLSRGLAYNTGELFF,TGTGCCAGCAGCTTAAGTCGGGGACTAGCATATAACACCGGGGAGCTGTTTTTT
.,TRBJ2-6,.,TRBV29-1,CSAPDGANVLTF,TGCAGCGCGCCCGATGGGGCCAACGTCCTGACTTTC
medium-sized,TRBJ2-2,.,TRBV11-3,CASSLPLTGTGELFF,TGTGCCAGCAGCTTGCCCCTCACGGGGACCGGGGAGCTGTTTTTT
.,TRBJ1-1,.,TRBV6-8,CASSFPTFEAFF,TGTGCCAGCAGTTTCCCCACCTTTGAAGCTTTCTTT
few,TRBJ2-7,.,TRBV6-8,CASSYQRVSPYEQYF,TGTGCCAGCAGCTACCAACGCGTCTCCCCCTACGAGCAGTACTTC
.,TRBJ1-6,.,TRBV19,CASSIAAVSNSPLHF,TGTGCCAGTAGTATAGCCGCAGTATCAAATTCACCCCTCCACTTT
.,TRBJ1-1,.,TRBV23-1,CASRTRENTEAFF,TGCGCCAGCAGGACCCGGGAGAACACTGAAGCTTTCTTT
medium-sized,TRBJ1-1,.,TRBV11-3,CASSPIGGNTEAFF,TGTGCCAGCAGCCCGATCGGAGGGAACACTGAAGCTTTCTTT
.,TRBJ1-1,.,TRBV30,CAWSVSTGRNNARREPFGTEAFF,TGTGCCTGGAGTGTGTCAACCGGTCGGAACAATGCAAGAAGGGAGCCCTTCGGCACTGAAGCTTTCTTT
few,TRBJ1-2,.,TRBV6-8,CASKSRTSIYGYTF,TGTGCCAGCAAGTCCAGGACGTCCATCTATGGCTACACCTTC
.,TRBJ1-4,TRBD1,TRBV5-1,CASSLDRGNEKLFF,TGCGCCAGCAGCCTTGACAGGGGAAATGAAAAACTGTTTTTT
.,TRBJ2-5,.,TRBV6-8,CASSGPPVETQYF,TGTGCCAGCAGTGGCCCCCCGGTGGAGACCCAGTACTTC
medium-sized,TRBJ1-6,.,TRBV11-3,CASSLDVSNSPLHF,TGTGCCAGCAGCTTGGATGTTTCTAATTCACCCCTCCACTTT
.,TRBJ2-1,.,TRBV19,CASSISGPIEQFF,TGTGCCAGTAGTATAAGCGGACCGATTGAGCAGTTCTTC
.,TRBJ1-1,TRBD1,TRBV14,CASSQGTGWSETEAFF,TGTGCCAGCAGCCAAGGGACAGGGTGGTCCGAAACTGAAGCTTTCTTT
.,TRBJ2-5,.,TRBV19,CASSIDHRQETQYF,TGTGCCAGTAGTATAGACCACCGCCAAGAGACCCAGTACTTC
few,TRBJ1-1,.,TRBV4-1,CASSHFWGGRGTEAFF,TGCGCCAGCAGCCACTTTTGGGGGGGCCGAGGCACTGAAGCTTTCTTT
medium-sized,TRBJ1-5,.,TRBV6-8,CASSYTRENQPQHF,TGTGCCAGCAGTTATACAAGAGAAAATCAGCCCCAGCATTTT
.,TRBJ1-3,.,TRBV6-8,CASSYTQDSGNTIYF,TGTGCCAGCAGTTACACCCAGGACTCTGGAAACACCATATATTTT
few,TRBJ2-7,.,TRBV6-8,CASSGVDSYEQYF,TGTGCCAGCAGTGGTGTGGACTCCTACGAGCAGTACTTC
few,TRBJ1-2,TRBD1,TRBV6-8,CASGSRQGLDYGYTF,TGTGCCAGCGGATCCAGACAGGGGTTGGACTATGGCTACACCTTC
medium-sized,TRBJ2-2,TRBD2,TRBV11-3,CASSQGRAGVPGTGELFF,TGTGCCAGCAGCCAAGGCCGAGCGGGGGTGCCAGGGACCGGGGAGCTGTTTTTT
.,TRBJ2-5,.,TRBV28,CASSPGLTLQETQYF,TGTGCCAGCAGCCCAGGACTAACGCTTCAAGAGACCCAGTACTTC